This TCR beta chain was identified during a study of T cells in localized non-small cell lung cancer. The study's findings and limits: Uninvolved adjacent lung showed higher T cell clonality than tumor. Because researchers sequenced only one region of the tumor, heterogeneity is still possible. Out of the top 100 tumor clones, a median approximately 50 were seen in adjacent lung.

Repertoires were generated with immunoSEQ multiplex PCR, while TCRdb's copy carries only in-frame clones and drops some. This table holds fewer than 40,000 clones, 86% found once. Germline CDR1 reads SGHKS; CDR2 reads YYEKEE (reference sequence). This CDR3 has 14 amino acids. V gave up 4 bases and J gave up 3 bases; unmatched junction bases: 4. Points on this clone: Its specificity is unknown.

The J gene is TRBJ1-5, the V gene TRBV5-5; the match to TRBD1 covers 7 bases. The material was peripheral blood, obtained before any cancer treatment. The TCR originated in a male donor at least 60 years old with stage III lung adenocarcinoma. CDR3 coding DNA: TGTGCCAGCAGCCCGACAGGGAACAATCAGCCCCAGCATTTT. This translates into CASSPTGNNQPQHF.